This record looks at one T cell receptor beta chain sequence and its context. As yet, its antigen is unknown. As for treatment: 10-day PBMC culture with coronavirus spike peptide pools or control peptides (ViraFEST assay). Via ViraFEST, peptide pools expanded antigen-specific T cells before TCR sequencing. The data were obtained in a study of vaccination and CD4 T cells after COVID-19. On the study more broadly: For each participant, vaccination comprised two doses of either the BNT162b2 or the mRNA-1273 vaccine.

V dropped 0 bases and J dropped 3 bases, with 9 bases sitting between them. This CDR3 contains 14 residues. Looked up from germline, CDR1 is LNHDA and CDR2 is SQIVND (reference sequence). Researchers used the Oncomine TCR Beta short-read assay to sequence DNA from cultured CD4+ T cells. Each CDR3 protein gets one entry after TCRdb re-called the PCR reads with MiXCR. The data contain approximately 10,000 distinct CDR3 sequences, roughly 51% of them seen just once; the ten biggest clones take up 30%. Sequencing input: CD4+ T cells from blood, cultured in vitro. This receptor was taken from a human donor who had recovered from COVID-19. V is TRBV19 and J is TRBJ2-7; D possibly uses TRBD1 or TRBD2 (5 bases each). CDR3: CASSIDRGSYEQYF. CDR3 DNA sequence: TGTGCCAGTAGTATAGATCGGGGCAGCTACGAGCAGTACTTC. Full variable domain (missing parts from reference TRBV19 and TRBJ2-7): DGGITQSPKYLFRKEGQNVTLSCEQNLNHDAMYWYRQDPGQGLRLIYYSQIVNDFQKGDIAEGYSVSREKKESFPLTVTSAQKNPTAFYLCASSIDRGSYEQYFGPGTRLTVT.